A single T cell receptor beta chain is shown here with its context. The data stem from a study of blood T cell repertoires in COVID-19. Study overall: PBMCs, B-cell-depleted T cells, or T cells were the source of the cDNA or gDNA that made up the material.

Germline V gene lookup returns CDR1 MNHNY and CDR2 SVGAGI (reference sequence). This CDR3 is built from 19 residues. V shed 5 bases, J shed 4 bases, and the junction held 19 bases outside the gene matches. Produced via immunoSEQ multiplex PCR; TCRdb's table is partial and in-frame only. Of roughly 150,000 clones in the sample, 65% to 85% were seen once. This clonotype was obtained from a woman aged 80 or over with acute or convalescent COVID-19. Sequenced material: peripheral blood. The rearrangement links TRBV6-6 to TRBJ1-2; 10 bases align to TRBD1. Written as DNA, the CDR3 is TGTGCCAGCAGTCAAACCGGGACAGGGGCCCTGGGACGTAGCTATGGCTACACCTTC. It encodes CASSQTGTGALGRSYGYTF.